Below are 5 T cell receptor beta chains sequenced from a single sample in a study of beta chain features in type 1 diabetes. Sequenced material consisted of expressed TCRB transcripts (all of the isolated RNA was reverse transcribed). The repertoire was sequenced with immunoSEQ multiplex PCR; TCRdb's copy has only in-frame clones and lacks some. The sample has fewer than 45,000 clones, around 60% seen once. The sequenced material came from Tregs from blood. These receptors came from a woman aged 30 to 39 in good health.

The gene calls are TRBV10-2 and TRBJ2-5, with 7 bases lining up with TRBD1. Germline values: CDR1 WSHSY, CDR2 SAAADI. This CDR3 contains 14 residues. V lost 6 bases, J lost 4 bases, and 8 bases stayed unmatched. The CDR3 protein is CASSPTGPVETQYF. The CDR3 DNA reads TGCGCCAGCAGCCCGACAGGGCCGGTAGAGACCCAGTACTTC.

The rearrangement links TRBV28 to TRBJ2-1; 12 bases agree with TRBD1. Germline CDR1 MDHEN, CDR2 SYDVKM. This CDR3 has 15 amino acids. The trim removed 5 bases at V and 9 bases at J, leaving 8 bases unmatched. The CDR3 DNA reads TGTGCCAGCAGTGAATCCGGGACAGGGGGCTTTGAGCAGTTCTTC. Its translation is CASSESGTGGFEQFF.

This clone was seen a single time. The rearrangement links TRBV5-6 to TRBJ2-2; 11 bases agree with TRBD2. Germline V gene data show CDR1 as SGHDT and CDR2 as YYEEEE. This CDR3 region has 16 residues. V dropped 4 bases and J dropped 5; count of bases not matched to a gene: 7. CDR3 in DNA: TGTGCCAGCAGCCGTCTAGCGGGAGGTGATACCGGGGAGCTGTTTTTT. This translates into CASSRLAGGDTGELFF.

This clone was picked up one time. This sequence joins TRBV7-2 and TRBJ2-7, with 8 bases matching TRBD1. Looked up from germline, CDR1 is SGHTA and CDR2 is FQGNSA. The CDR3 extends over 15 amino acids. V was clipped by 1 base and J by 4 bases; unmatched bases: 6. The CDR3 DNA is TGTGCCAGCAGCTTAGTGGCAGGGGGCTTATACGAGCAGTACTTC. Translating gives CASSLVAGGLYEQYF.

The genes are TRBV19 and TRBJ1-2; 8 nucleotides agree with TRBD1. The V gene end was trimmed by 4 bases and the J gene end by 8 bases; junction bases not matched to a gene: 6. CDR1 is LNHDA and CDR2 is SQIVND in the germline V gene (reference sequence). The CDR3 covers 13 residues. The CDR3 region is CASSSGQGRGYTF. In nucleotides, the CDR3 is TGTGCCAGTAGTAGCGGACAGGGACGCGGCTACACCTTC.